This T cell receptor (beta chain) appears in the sequencing data of a study of T cells in Graves' hyperthyroidism and ophthalmopathy. Over 18 months, lack of ophthalmopathy progression marked Graves' hyperthyroidism as stable. Clinical symptoms, serum thyroxine and TRAb, thyroid ultrasound and orbital computed tomography were used for the diagnoses. V was cut by 5 bases and J by 1 base, with 11 bases left in between. The CDR3 totals 13 residues. The germline CDR1 and CDR2 sequences are SQVTM and ANQGSEA. The CDR3 regions of TCR beta were amplified from RNA transcripts. HTBI primers were used for first-round RT-PCR of the TCR CDR3. MiXCR was run by TCRdb on the multiplex PCR reads, yielding one entry per CDR3 protein. The table shows hundreds of thousands of distinct CDR3 sequences, with 15% to 18% occurring only once.

The rearrangement links TRBV29-1 to TRBJ1-1; D unresolved. This TCR was sampled from a woman aged 18-35 years with Graves' hyperthyroidism. The sequenced material came from blood. CDR3 in amino acids: CSVCGHSNTEAFF. CDR3 DNA: TGCAGCGTTTGCGGGCATTCGAACACTGAAGCTTTCTTT.